This TCR beta chain was recorded in a study of T cell responses to AZD1222 COVID-19 vaccine. Study-level background: The analysis combined second doses at about 4 or about 12 weeks.

The CDR3 loop spans 16 amino acids. Germline-derived CDR1 and CDR2 are SGDLS and YYNGEE. V lost 0 bases and J 2 bases, leaving 12 bases between the germline ends. The protocol was immunoSEQ multiplex PCR, while the TCRdb copy is restricted to in-frame clones and leaves out a portion. The data contain approximately 190,000 clones, almost 95% of them singletons. With regard to this clone: No antigen is known for it.

Findings of the study overall: Close to half of spike-specific TCRs reportedly recognize unmutated variant regions.

The V gene is TRBV9, the J gene TRBJ2-1; D is possibly TRBD1 or TRBD2 (6 bases each). The sequence was obtained from an adult in good health. Sequenced here: peripheral blood, sampled on day 0 of AZD1222 vaccination. CDR3 amino acids: CASSVVGGGPYNEQFF. CDR3 sequence (DNA): TGTGCCAGCAGCGTAGTAGGGGGAGGCCCCTACAATGAGCAGTTCTTC. Together with reference TRBV9 and TRBJ2-1, the CDR3 gives the full variable domain: DSGVTQTPKHLITATGQRVTLRCSPRSGDLSVYWYQQSLDQGLQFLIQYYNGEERAKGNILERFSAQQFPDLHSELNLSSLELGDSALYFCASSVVGGGPYNEQFFGPGTRLTVL.